One sample yielded the 12 T cell receptor beta chains listed below, sequenced in a study of T cell responses to AZD1222 COVID-19 vaccine. This table comes from immunoSEQ multiplex PCR, and its TCRdb copy is limited to in-frame clones, with some not included. This sample has some 170,000 clones; over 80% occur once, and the top ten carry 4.3%. Sequences were derived from peripheral blood, sampled 28 days after the second dose of the MenACWY control vaccine. The receptor set was obtained from an adult who received the MenACWY meningococcal vaccine as a control.

The chain is built from TRBV6-5 and TRBJ1-1; D gene uncertain. The CDR3 length is 13 residues. From germline, CDR1 is MNHEY and CDR2 SVGAGI. The V end was cut by 2 bases, the J end by 8 bases, with 12 bases between. CDR3 region: CASSYGNGPEAFF. The CDR3 region has the DNA TGTGCCAGCAGTTACGGGAATGGTCCCGAAGCTTTCTTT.

This clone has only one observation. The chain is built from TRBV13 and TRBJ2-1; 11 bases map to TRBD2. Trimming removed 4 bases from V and 2 bases from J; junction bases left unmatched: 13. The germline V gene has CDR1 PRHDT and CDR2 FYEKMQ (reference sequence). The CDR3 loop spans 19 amino acids. CDR3 in amino acids: CASSSYRGTSGGTYNEQFF. The CDR3 nucleotides are TGTGCCAGCAGCTCCTACCGAGGGACTAGCGGCGGTACCTACAATGAGCAGTTCTTC.

The chain combines TRBV5-6 with TRBJ2-2; 8 bases are a match to TRBD2. The CDR3 length is 15 residues. CDR1 and CDR2 from the germline V gene are SGHDT and YYEEEE. With V trimmed by 0 bases and J by 5 bases, 3 bases remained unmatched. CDR3 region: CASSLVAGGTGELFF. DNA for the CDR3: TGTGCCAGCAGCTTGGTGGCGGGAGGAACCGGGGAGCTGTTTTTT.

The chain joins TRBV28 to TRBJ1-5, with a tentative D call TRBD1 (6 bases). V was trimmed by 8 bases and J by 0 bases, leaving 14 bases between them. The CDR3 is made up of 15 amino acids. Germline V gives CDR1 MDHEN, CDR2 SYDVKM. CDR3 DNA sequence: TGTGCCAGCTTCCGGGACACCAATAGCAATCAGCCCCAGCATTTT. Protein sequence: CASFRDTNSNQPQHF.

The V gene is TRBV12-5, the J gene TRBJ2-5; D tentatively fits TRBD1 or TRBD2 (7 bases each). Trimming stripped 7 bases from V and 5 bases from J, with 14 bases between. This CDR3 is built from 13 residues. Germline CDR1 is LGHNT and CDR2 is FRNRAP. Here the CDR3 reads CASAPGGAETQYF. The CDR3 DNA reads TGTGCTAGTGCTCCAGGGGGGGCGGAGACCCAGTACTTC.

In this sample, this clone turned up a few times. The chain uses TRBV28 and TRBJ1-6, with D possibly TRBD1 on 6 matching bases. The germline V gene has CDR1 MDHEN and CDR2 SYDVKM. The V end lost 7 bases, the J end lost 8 bases, and 15 bases lay between the germline ends. The CDR3 spans 14 residues. The CDR3 protein is CASNPGTYHSPLHF. In DNA, the CDR3 is TGTGCCAGCAACCCCGGGACATATCATTCACCCCTCCACTTT.

The chain employs TRBV2 and TRBJ1-5; D may be TRBD1 (5 bases). This CDR3 spans 13 amino acids. Germline V gene data show CDR1 as SNHLY and CDR2 as FYNNEI. V dropped 4 bases and J dropped 7 bases, with 11 bases sitting between them. The CDR3 sequence is CASSAERDQPQHF. The CDR3 DNA is TGTGCCAGCAGTGCTGAGAGGGACCAGCCCCAGCATTTT.

The chain recombines TRBV3-1 (or the pseudogene TRBV3-2) with TRBJ1-6; 7 positions match TRBD1. V shed 1 base and J 6 bases; nucleotides not matched to a gene: 6. Per the germline V gene, CDR1 is LGHDT and CDR2 is YNNKEL (reference sequence). The CDR3 contains 16 residues. This chain's CDR3 is CASSQATGQFNSPLHF. CDR3 in DNA: TGTGCCAGCAGCCAAGCTACGGGACAGTTTAATTCACCCCTCCACTTT.

The J gene is TRBJ2-3, the V gene TRBV3-1 (or the pseudogene TRBV3-2); D perhaps matches TRBD1 (6 bases). The CDR3 runs to 16 residues. The germline gives CDR1 LGHDT, CDR2 YNNKEL (reference sequence). Trimming stripped 1 base from V and 3 bases from J, with 14 bases between. The CDR3 here is CASSQGLGAGTDTQYF. The CDR3 DNA is TGTGCCAGCAGCCAAGGGCTGGGGGCGGGTACAGATACGCAGTATTTT.

The rearrangement uses TRBV2 and TRBJ1-6; 9 bases match TRBD1. Germline V gene data show CDR1 as SNHLY and CDR2 as FYNNEI. The CDR3 totals 14 residues. V dropped 8 bases and J dropped 8; count of bases not matched to a gene: 7. CDR3 DNA sequence: TGTGCCAGCGGCCGGGACAGGGCTTATTCACCCCTCCACTTT. Translated, it gives CASGRDRAYSPLHF. Together with reference TRBV2 and TRBJ1-6, the CDR3 gives the full variable domain: EPEVTQTPSHQVTQMGQEVILRCVPISNHLYFYWYRQILGQKVEFLVSFYNNEISEKSEIFDDQFSVERPDGSNFTLKIRSTKLEDSAMYFCASGRDRAYSPLHFGNGTRLTVT.

The J gene is TRBJ2-7, the V gene TRBV9; TRBD2 agrees at 12 bases. This CDR3 has 15 residues. CDR1 and CDR2 from the germline V gene are SGDLS and YYNGEE. V dropped 4 bases and J dropped 3; count of bases not matched to a gene: 5. CDR3 in amino acids: CASSPGLAGLYEQYF. The CDR3 DNA reads as TGTGCCAGCAGCCCCGGACTAGCGGGACTCTACGAGCAGTACTTC. The entire variable domain, with the rest obtained from reference TRBV9 and TRBJ2-7, is as follows: DSGVTQTPKHLITATGQRVTLRCSPRSGDLSVYWYQQSLDQGLQFLIQYYNGEERAKGNILERFSAQQFPDLHSELNLSSLELGDSALYFCASSPGLAGLYEQYFGPGTRLTVT.

The chain links TRBV9 to TRBJ2-1; no reliable D call. The CDR3 spans 14 residues. V was clipped by 4 bases and J by 6 bases, with 14 bases between them. CDR1 and CDR2 from the germline V gene are SGDLS and YYNGEE. The chain's CDR3 is CASSLRTIGNEQFF. Here the CDR3 DNA reads TGTGCCAGCAGCCTCCGGACGATTGGCAATGAGCAGTTCTTC.